This T cell receptor beta chain was retrieved from a study of blood T cell repertoires in COVID-19. TCRdb keeps only in-frame clones here, not all; method: immunoSEQ multiplex PCR. The sample lists around 150,000 clones; almost 80% were seen once. V lost 8 bases and J lost 2, with 13 bases in between. This CDR3 comprises 12 residues. CDR1 and CDR2 (germline): GTSNPN, SVGIG (reference sequence). Categorization into cohorts depended on clinical history that participants reported. The chain employs TRBV30 and TRBJ2-7; D not certain. Material for sequencing was PBMCs or T cells enriched from blood (not recorded which). The sequence was obtained from a woman aged 45-60 years who had recovered from COVID-19. DNA of the CDR3: TGTGCCACAAGAGGTTTGGCCTACGAGCAGTACTTC. It yields the protein CATRGLAYEQYF.